These T cell receptor beta chains were read from a single sample in a study of shared clonotypes between healthy human individuals. The method was immunoSEQ multiplex PCR; TCRdb's version includes in-frame clones alone and lacks a portion of them. Of roughly 480,000 clones listed, 70% to 80% are singletons. The sequenced sample was PBMCs. The source is a woman aged 40 to 49 in good health. Some clones in this sample may be carry-over from other donors' samples. Both conserved end residues are part of each CDR3. The D gene is left open where the match is weak. Size is omitted from some rows. Given values are once, few, many or a class for expanded clones.

CDR3 protein: CASSPPGGPGELFF
CDR3 DNA: TGTGCCAGCAGCCCGCCCGGGGGCCCCGGGGAGCTGTTTTTT
J gene: TRBJ2-2
V gene: TRBV7-9
clone size: NA
D gene: NA

CDR3 protein: CTSSQGRTSGTQKSYEQYF
CDR3 DNA: TGCACCAGCAGCCAAGGGAGAACTAGCGGGACACAAAAGTCCTACGAGCAGTACTTC
J gene: TRBJ2-7
V gene: TRBV1
clone size: few
D gene: NA

CDR3 protein: CASSYQGTETQYF
CDR3 DNA: TGTGCCAGCAGCTATCAGGGTACGGAGACCCAGTACTTC
J gene: TRBJ2-5
V gene: TRBV7-9
clone size: NA
D gene: NA

CDR3 protein: CASSSGLAGAADTQYF
CDR3 DNA: TGCGCCAGCAGCTCTGGACTAGCGGGAGCGGCAGATACGCAGTATTTT
J gene: TRBJ2-3
V gene: TRBV5-1
clone size: NA
D gene: TRBD2

CDR3 protein: CASRYGGTGEKLFF
CDR3 DNA: TGTGCCAGCAGATACGGAGGGACCGGTGAAAAACTGTTTTTT
J gene: TRBJ1-4
V gene: TRBV6-5
clone size: NA
D gene: NA

CDR3 protein: CASSGTERIEQYF
CDR3 DNA: TGTGCCAGCAGTGGGACAGAGAGAATAGAGCAGTACTTC
J gene: TRBJ2-7
V gene: TRBV2
clone size: NA
D gene: NA

CDR3 protein: CAWSVLAGFLGEQYF
CDR3 DNA: TGTGCCTGGAGTGTACTTGCAGGATTCCTTGGCGAGCAGTACTTC
J gene: TRBJ2-7
V gene: TRBV30
clone size: NA
D gene: NA

CDR3 protein: CASSLNRGTYEQYF
CDR3 DNA: TGCGCCAGCAGCTTAAACAGGGGCACCTACGAGCAGTACTTC
J gene: TRBJ2-7
V gene: TRBV5-1
clone size: NA
D gene: TRBD1

CDR3 protein: CAWSVPPSPLHF
CDR3 DNA: TGTGCCTGGAGTGTACCCCCCTCACCCCTCCACTTT
J gene: TRBJ1-6
V gene: TRBV30
clone size: NA
D gene: NA

CDR3 protein: CASSGTSGSSYEQYF
CDR3 DNA: TGTGCCAGCTCTGGGACTAGCGGGAGTTCGTACGAGCAGTACTTC
J gene: TRBJ2-7
V gene: TRBV25-1
clone size: NA
D gene: TRBD2

CDR3 protein: CASGPTHTDTQYF
CDR3 DNA: TGTGCCAGTGGCCCTACCCACACAGATACGCAGTATTTT
J gene: TRBJ2-3
V gene: TRBV19
clone size: NA
D gene: NA

CDR3 protein: CASRRTGYEQYF
CDR3 DNA: TGTGCCAGCAGAAGGACAGGCTACGAGCAGTACTTC
J gene: TRBJ2-7
V gene: TRBV6-1
clone size: once
D gene: TRBD1

CDR3 protein: CSVAPTSGRSDEQFF
CDR3 DNA: TGCAGCGTTGCACCGACTAGCGGGAGGAGCGATGAGCAGTTCTTC
J gene: TRBJ2-1
V gene: TRBV29-1
clone size: NA
D gene: TRBD2